The 32 T cell receptor beta chains reported below all come from one sample, sequenced in a study of T cells in Graves' hyperthyroidism and ophthalmopathy (dated by TCRdb to between 2018 and 2020). Preparation of the library involved multiplex PCR. Sequencing was performed on an Illumina HiSeq 2000. The TCR beta CDR3 regions were amplified from the RNA transcripts. For the first round of RT-PCR on the TCR CDR3, the HTBI primer set was used together with the Qiagen OneStep RT-PCR kit. TCRdb trimmed public reads at Q25 via fastp, called clones via MiXCR and kept in-frame beta chains. Rows with one shared CDR3 protein collapse into an entry with the most common genes and DNA. This sample is represented by roughly 700,000 distinct CDR3 sequences; approximately 14% of them were singletons. The ten largest make up about 10% of the sample. The sequenced material came from blood. All receptors derive from a woman in her late teens or twenties with Graves' hyperthyroidism.

Only a few counts were recorded for this clonotype. V and J are TRBV12-3 or TRBV12-4 and TRBJ1-3; a possible D gene is TRBD1 (6 bases). This CDR3 has 16 amino acids. Trimming stripped 5 bases from V and 0 bases from J, with 14 bases between. For the CDR3, the DNA is TGTGCCAGCAGTCCCCCGACAGGAATCTCTGGAAACACCATATATTTT. Amino acid sequence: CASSPPTGISGNTIYF.

This clonotype was recorded many times. The chain employs TRBV28 and TRBJ2-7; D uncertain. The CDR3 totals 14 residues. The germline gives CDR1 MDHEN, CDR2 SYDVKM. The V end was cut by 4 bases, the J end by 6 bases, with 16 bases between. The CDR3 protein is CASSWGITRGEQYF. DNA for the CDR3: TGTGCCAGCAGTTGGGGTATCACCCGTGGCGAGCAGTACTTC.

Many counts were recorded for this clonotype. This chain joins TRBV20-1 and TRBJ2-5; D may be TRBD2 (5 bases). CDR1 and CDR2 from the germline V gene are DFQATT and SNEGSKA (reference sequence). The CDR3 length is 12 residues. V lost 4 bases and J 5 bases, leaving 11 bases between the germline ends. CDR3 sequence (DNA): TGCAGTGCTAACCCTAGCTTCGAGACCCAGTACTTC. Protein: CSANPSFETQYF.

The rearrangement uses TRBV7-3 and TRBJ2-1; D uncertain. Trimming shortened V by 0 bases and J by 6 bases, and 12 bases separated the two germline ends. Germline CDR1 reads SGHTA; CDR2 reads FQGTGA. The CDR3 extends over 15 amino acids. The CDR3 DNA sequence: TGTGCCAGCAGCTTAACGTCTATGTCCATCAATGAGCAGTTCTTC. This encodes CASSLTSMSINEQFF.

Many counts were recorded for this clonotype. The chain employs TRBV7-9 and TRBJ2-3, with 11 positions matching TRBD2. There are 16 residues in the CDR3. From germline, CDR1 is SEHNR and CDR2 FQNEAQ (reference sequence). The junction had 7 bases not matched to a gene; V was cut back by 6 bases and J by 2 bases. CDR3 sequence reads: CASSWGLAELTDTQYF. The CDR3 DNA reads TGTGCCAGCAGTTGGGGACTAGCGGAACTCACAGATACGCAGTATTTT. The whole variable domain, filled in from reference TRBV7-9 and TRBJ2-3, reads DTGVSQNPRHKITKRGQNVTFRCDPISEHNRLYWYRQTLGQGPEFLTYFQNEAQLEKSRLLSDRFSAERPKGSFSTLEIQRTEQGDSAMYLCASSWGLAELTDTQYFGPGTRLTVL.

CDR3: CASSLDGKNIQYF. CDR3 nucleotides: TGCGCCAGCAGCTTGGACGGAAAAAACATTCAGTACTTC. The V call is TRBV5-1, the J call TRBJ2-4; D not resolved. CDR1 is SGHRS, CDR2 YFSETQ, per germline. The CDR3 totals 13 residues. V was shortened by 0 bases and J by 4 bases, with 5 bases between the two germline ends.

This clonotype has a count of ten or more. V is TRBV30 and J is TRBJ2-3; 7 bases map to TRBD1. J lost 2 bases, V lost 4 bases, and 6 bases had no gene match. Per the germline V gene, CDR1 is GTSNPN and CDR2 is SVGIG (reference sequence). The CDR3 is 14 amino acids. CDR3 coding DNA: TGTGCCTGGAAGGACAGGCGAGCCACAGATACGCAGTATTTT. This codes for CAWKDRRATDTQYF.

Points on this clonotype: Germline is not matched at one junction end, which may reflect a read error. The chain recombines TRBV6-1 with TRBJ1-1; no clear D. Germline CDR1 reads MNHNS; CDR2 reads SASEGT. This CDR3 contains 14 residues. The CDR3 coding sequence is TGTGCCTGCAGTGTTGGACCGCTATCCATTGAAGCTTTCTTT. Translated, it gives CACSVGPLSIEAFF.

This clonotype was observed at least ten times. J is TRBJ1-4 and V is TRBV11-2, with D hard to call. The CDR3 runs to 12 residues. CDR1 is SGHAT, CDR2 FQNNGV, per germline. V dropped 6 bases and J dropped 4 bases, with 6 bases sitting between them. CDR3 sequence: CASSSINEKLFF. The DNA of the CDR3 is TGTGCCAGCAGTTCTATTAATGAAAAACTGTTTTTT.

This clonotype was seen repeatedly, ten times or more. The chain joins TRBV11-2 to TRBJ2-7; D not resolved. V shed 1 base and J shed 0 bases, with 7 bases lying between them. Germline V gene sequence: CDR1 SGHAT, CDR2 FQNNGV. The CDR3 covers 14 residues. CDR3 sequence: CASSLVSSSYEQYF. In nucleotides, the CDR3 is TGTGCCAGCAGCTTAGTTTCTAGCTCCTACGAGCAGTACTTC.

This clonotype has a count of ten or more. CDR3 in DNA: TGTGCCAGCAGGCTGGACCCAGGACGGGAGCAGTACTTC. Translation: CASRLDPGREQYF. This chain connects TRBV12-3 or TRBV12-4 to TRBJ2-7; D ambiguous. The CDR3 totals 13 residues. The germline V and J ends were trimmed by 6 bases and 7 bases, with 16 bases remaining between them.

This clonotype appeared a single time. V and J are TRBV19 and TRBJ1-2, with D tentatively TRBD1 (5 bases). Trimming removed 6 bases from V and 4 bases from J, with 12 bases in between. Germline CDR1 reads LNHDA; CDR2 reads SQIVND (reference sequence). CDR3 length: 13 amino acids. In nucleotides, the CDR3 is TGTGCCAGTAGCGACTCAGGGCCCTATGGCTACACCTTC. Residues: CASSDSGPYGYTF.

This clonotype was counted at least ten times. This sequence joins TRBV5-5 and TRBJ1-5, with D possibly being TRBD1 (5 bases). Trimming stripped 0 bases from V and 8 bases from J, with 12 bases between. Germline CDR1 reads SGHKS; CDR2 reads YYEKEE (reference sequence). The CDR3 extends over 14 amino acids. The CDR3 here is CASSLAEGGEPQHF. The CDR3 nucleotides are TGTGCCAGCAGCTTGGCGGAGGGAGGGGAGCCCCAGCATTTT. Combining the CDR3 with reference TRBV5-5 and TRBJ1-5 gives the whole variable domain DAGVTQSPTHLIKTRGQQVTLRCSPISGHKSVSWYQQVLGQGPQFIFQYYEKEERGRGNFPDRFSARQFPNYSSELNVNALLLGDSALYLCASSLAEGGEPQHFGDGTRLSIL.

In this sample, this clonotype turned up a few times. This chain joins TRBV27 and TRBJ1-2; the D is unclear. CDR1 is MNHEY and CDR2 is SMNVEV in the germline V gene (reference sequence). V was shortened by 2 bases and J by 3 bases, with 7 bases between the two germline ends. The CDR3 totals 13 residues. DNA for the CDR3: TGTGCCAGCAGTTTAAACGGGGACTATGGCTACACCTTC. This codes for CASSLNGDYGYTF.

For this clonotype: A much larger clone is a single base away; this may be a read error. The genes are TRBV6-5 and TRBJ2-7; either TRBD1 or TRBD2 may fit D (5 bases each). V shed 0 bases and J shed 3 bases, with 15 bases lying between them. CDR3 length equals 16 residues. Germline V gene lookup returns CDR1 MNHEY and CDR2 SVGAGI. The CDR3 DNA sequence: TGTGCCAGCAGTTACTCGACTCCGAGGGGCTTCTACGAGCAGTACTTC. This encodes CASSYSTPRGFYEQYF.

This clonotype was detected only a few times. The rearrangement joins TRBV20-1 to TRBJ2-3; 12 bases line up with TRBD2. Unmatched junction bases numbered 19, after V lost 2 bases and J lost 4 bases. This CDR3 has 20 residues. Per germline, CDR1 DFQATT and CDR2 SNEGSKA (reference sequence). CDR3 nucleotides: TGCAGTGCTAGACATTTTCGGCCGACTAGCGGGAGTTTGCGGGCAGATACGCAGTATTTT. This encodes CSARHFRPTSGSLRADTQYF.

This clonotype has more than one count but fewer than ten. The V call is TRBV6-1, the J call TRBJ1-1; possibly TRBD1 for D (6 bases). The CDR3 is made up of 14 amino acids. The germline V gene encodes CDR1 MNHNS and CDR2 SASEGT. Trimming removed 5 bases from V and 5 bases from J, with 15 bases in between. The chain's CDR3 is CASSRRQGITEAFF. The CDR3 nucleotides are TGTGCCAGCAGTCGACGGCAGGGGATAACTGAAGCTTTCTTT.

This CDR3 is CASSLNGRVVYNEQFF. DNA for the CDR3: TGTGCCAGCAGCTTAAACGGGAGGGTCGTATACAATGAGCAGTTCTTC. The chain carries TRBV11-3 and TRBJ2-1, with 8 bases lining up with TRBD2. Germline V gene data show CDR1 as SGHNT and CDR2 as YENEEA. The J segment lost 4 bases and the V segment lost 2 bases, leaving 7 bases of the junction unmatched. The CDR3 runs 16 residues.

This clonotype was seen ten or more times. This chain connects TRBV30 to TRBJ2-2; weak D call: TRBD2 (6 bases). CDR1 and CDR2 from the germline V gene are GTSNPN and SVGIG (reference sequence). CDR3 length: 12 amino acids. Trimming stripped 5 bases from V and 5 bases from J, with 9 bases between. The CDR3 protein is CAWGRGTGELFF. The DNA of the CDR3 is TGTGCCTGGGGTCGGGGGACCGGGGAGCTGTTTTTT. Combining the CDR3 with reference TRBV30 and TRBJ2-2 gives the whole variable domain SQTIHQWPATLVQPVGSPLSLECTVEGTSNPNLYWYRQAAGRGLQLLFYSVGIGQISSEVPQNLSASRPQDRQFILSSKKLLLSDSGFYLCAWGRGTGELFFGEGSRLTVL.

In this sample, this clonotype turned up many times. The V and J genes are TRBV2 and TRBJ2-5; 10 bases are shared with TRBD1. Germline assignment: CDR1 SNHLY and CDR2 FYNNEI. The CDR3 is 15 residues long. J lost 4 bases, V lost 6 bases, and 8 bases had no gene match. CDR3 protein: CASSLRTGGGETQYF. DNA for the CDR3: TGTGCCAGCAGCCTCCGGACAGGGGGAGGAGAGACCCAGTACTTC.

This chain uses TRBV3-1 with TRBJ2-4, with 8 bases fitting TRBD1. Trimming cost V 5 bases and J 4 bases; bases outside gene matches: 7. This CDR3 is 15 amino acids long. Germline V gene sequence: CDR1 LGHDT, CDR2 YNNKEL (reference sequence). CDR3 region: CASSWGRTGKNIQYF. CDR3 coding DNA: TGTGCCAGCAGCTGGGGGAGGACAGGGAAAAACATTCAGTACTTC. Based on the CDR3 plus reference TRBV3-1 and TRBJ2-4, the full variable domain is DTAVSQTPKYLVTQMGNDKSIKCEQNLGHDTMYWYKQDSKKFLKIMFSYNNKELIINETVPNRFSPKSPDKAHLNLHINSLELGDSAVYFCASSWGRTGKNIQYFGAGTRLSVL.

This clonotype was seen ten or more times. The genes are TRBV12-3 or TRBV12-4 and TRBJ2-7, with 14 bases lining up with TRBD2. V shed 5 bases and J 5 bases; nucleotides not matched to a gene: 5. The CDR3 has 15 residues. CDR3 sequence reads: CASSPKGLAGDEQYF. DNA for the CDR3: TGTGCCAGCAGTCCGAAGGGACTAGCGGGAGACGAGCAGTACTTC.

This rearrangement joins TRBV5-1 to TRBJ2-7; a weak D match, TRBD2 (6 bases). This CDR3 has 13 residues. In germline, CDR1 is SGHRS, CDR2 YFSETQ. The germline V and J ends were trimmed by 5 bases and 3 bases, with 12 bases remaining between them. The CDR3 loop reads CASRRDGHYEQYF. The CDR3 DNA reads TGCGCCAGCAGGCGGGACGGCCACTACGAGCAGTACTTC.

The table lists this clonotype with many counts. This chain joins TRBV2 and TRBJ2-5; D not resolved. The CDR3 loop spans 14 amino acids. V was shortened by 6 bases and J by 5 bases, with 16 bases between the two germline ends. In germline, CDR1 is SNHLY, CDR2 FYNNEI. CDR3 DNA sequence: TGTGCCAGCAGAGGCGAAAGGACGAAGGAGACCCAGTACTTC. Translating gives CASRGERTKETQYF.

This clonotype was counted at least ten times. CDR3: CASSPGFRREFETQYF. In DNA, the CDR3 is TGTGCCAGCAGCCCAGGCTTCCGGCGGGAGTTCGAGACCCAGTACTTC. V gene TRBV3-1 combines with J gene TRBJ2-5; the match to TRBD2 covers 7 bases. V was pared by 4 bases and J by 5 bases, with 13 bases of the junction left unmatched. The length of the CDR3 is 16 residues. From germline, CDR1 is LGHDT and CDR2 YNNKEL (reference sequence).

Details on this clonotype: A much larger clone lies a single base off, so this may be a read error. V and J are TRBV28 and TRBJ1-5; D gene uncertain. Deletions cut 7 bases from V and 3 bases from J, with 22 bases between. Germline-derived CDR1 and CDR2 are MDHEN and SYDVKM. CDR3 length: 17 amino acids. Here the CDR3 DNA reads TGTGCCAGCAACTCATACCGCACAGCTCTAAACAATCAGCCCCAGCATTTT. Translated, it gives CASNSYRTALNNQPQHF.

V usage is TRBV20-1 and J usage is TRBJ2-1, with D perhaps TRBD2 (5 bases). This CDR3 region has 14 residues. CDR1 and CDR2 (germline): DFQATT, SNEGSKA (reference sequence). V was cut by 6 bases and J by 0 bases, with 12 bases left in between. CDR3 sequence (DNA): TGCAGTGCCAGCGATGGGAGCTCCTACAATGAGCAGTTCTTC. This codes for CSASDGSSYNEQFF.

This clonotype came up a few times. The J gene is TRBJ1-4, the V gene TRBV7-9; a possible D gene is TRBD1 (6 bases). CDR1 is SEHNR and CDR2 is FQNEAQ in the germline V gene (reference sequence). V was clipped by 1 base and J by 7 bases, with 13 bases between them. The CDR3 contains 15 residues. The chain's CDR3 is CASSLDLGAREKLFF. CDR3 DNA: TGTGCCAGCAGCTTAGATTTGGGGGCGCGTGAAAAACTGTTTTTT.

This clonotype was picked up many times. This chain links TRBV20-1 with TRBJ2-3; D not resolved. The germline V gene has CDR1 DFQATT and CDR2 SNEGSKA (reference sequence). The germline V and J ends were trimmed by 3 bases and 6 bases, with 7 bases remaining between them. This CDR3 has 11 amino acids. DNA for the CDR3: TGCAGTGCTAGCCATGGGGATACGCAGTATTTT. It is translated as CSASHGDTQYF.

The chain links TRBV2 to TRBJ2-7; D gene ambiguous. The CDR3 extends over 12 amino acids. Germline CDR1 is SNHLY and CDR2 is FYNNEI. The V end was cut by 2 bases, the J end by 3 bases, with 5 bases between. For the CDR3, the DNA is TGTGCCAGCAGTGAACCAAACTACGAGCAGTACTTC. Amino acid sequence: CASSEPNYEQYF.

With respect to this clonotype: Being one base from a much bigger clone, this may be a read error. The chain employs TRBV4-3 and TRBJ2-7; TRBD2 might be the D (6 bases). V lost 3 bases, J lost 7 bases, and 28 bases lay in between. Germline V gene lookup returns CDR1 LGHNA and CDR2 YSLEER. CDR3 length: 18 residues. The CDR3 bases are TGCGCCAGCAGCCACCGTACAATCCGCGGGGAATGGGGCAATGAGCAGTACTTC. Amino acid sequence: CASSHRTIRGEWGNEQYF.

This clonotype was seen a handful of times. V usage is TRBV29-1 and J usage is TRBJ2-7; the match to TRBD1 covers 11 bases. The CDR3 runs to 14 residues. Germline V lookup: CDR1 SQVTM, CDR2 ANQGSEA. V gave up 4 bases and J gave up 4 bases; unmatched junction bases: 6. CDR3 in DNA: TGCAGCGTTGTAAGAGGGACAGGGGGTTACGAGCAGTACTTC. Translating gives CSVVRGTGGYEQYF.